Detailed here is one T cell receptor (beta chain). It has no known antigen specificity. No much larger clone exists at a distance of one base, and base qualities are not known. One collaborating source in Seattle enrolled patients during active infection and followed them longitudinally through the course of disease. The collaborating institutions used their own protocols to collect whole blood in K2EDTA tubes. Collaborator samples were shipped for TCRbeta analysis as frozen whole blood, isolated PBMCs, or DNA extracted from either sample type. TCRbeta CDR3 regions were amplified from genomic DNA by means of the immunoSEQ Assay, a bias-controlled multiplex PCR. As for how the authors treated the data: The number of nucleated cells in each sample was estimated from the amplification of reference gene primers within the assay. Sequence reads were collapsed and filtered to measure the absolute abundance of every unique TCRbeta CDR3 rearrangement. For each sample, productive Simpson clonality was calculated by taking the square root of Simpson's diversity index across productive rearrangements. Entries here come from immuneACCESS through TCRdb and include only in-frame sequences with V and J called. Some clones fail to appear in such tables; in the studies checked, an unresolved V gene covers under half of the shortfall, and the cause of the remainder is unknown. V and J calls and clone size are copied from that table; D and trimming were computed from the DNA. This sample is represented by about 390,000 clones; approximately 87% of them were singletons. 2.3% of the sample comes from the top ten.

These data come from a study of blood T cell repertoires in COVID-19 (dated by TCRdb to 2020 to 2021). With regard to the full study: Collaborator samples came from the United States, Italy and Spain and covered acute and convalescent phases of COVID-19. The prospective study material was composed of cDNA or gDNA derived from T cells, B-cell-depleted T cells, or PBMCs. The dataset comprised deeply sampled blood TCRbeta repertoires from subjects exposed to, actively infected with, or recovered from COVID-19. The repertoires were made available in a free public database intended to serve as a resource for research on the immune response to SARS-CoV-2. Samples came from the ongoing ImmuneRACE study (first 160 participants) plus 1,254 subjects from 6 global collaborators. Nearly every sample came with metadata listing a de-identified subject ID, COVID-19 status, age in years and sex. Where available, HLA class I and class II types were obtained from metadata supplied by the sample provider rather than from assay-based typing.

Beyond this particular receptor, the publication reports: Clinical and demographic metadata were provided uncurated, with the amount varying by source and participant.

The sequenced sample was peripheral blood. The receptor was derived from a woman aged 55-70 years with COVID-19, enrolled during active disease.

The CDR3 amino acid sequence is: CASSFRGGPTDTQYF. The DNA sequence is given as TGTGCCAGCAGCTTTCGGGGGGGACCCACAGATACGCAGTATTTT. The rearranged segments are TRBV5-4 and TRBJ2-3; TRBD2 agrees with 8 junctional bases. After removal of 2 bases from V and 2 bases from J, the junction retains 4 bases not matched to a gene. The CDR3 has 15 amino acids, counting the end cysteine and phenylalanine. The DNA shown is the 45-base CDR3, in frame from base 1. The germline V gene (reference sequence) sets CDR1 to SGHNT and CDR2 to YYREEE.